This T cell receptor beta chain originates from a study of blood T cell repertoires in COVID-19. The assay was immunoSEQ multiplex PCR, and TCRdb's table has in-frame clones only and misses some. The table has approximately 240,000 clones, about 90% seen once; the top ten hold about 6%. The ends were cut back, 10 bases at V and 4 bases at J, with 15 bases in the middle. This CDR3 contains 13 residues. Per the germline V gene, CDR1 is MDHEN and CDR2 is SYDVKM. The rearrangement links TRBV28 to TRBJ2-3, with D perhaps TRBD2 (5 bases). The sequenced sample was PBMCs or T cells enriched from blood (not recorded which). This receptor was obtained from a young woman with acute COVID-19. DNA for the CDR3: TGTGCCATCGCACTCCCCGGGGCAGATACGCAGTATTTT. It specifies CAIALPGADTQYF.